This T cell receptor (beta chain) was recovered during a study of blood T cell repertoires in COVID-19. Study as a whole: From T cells, B-cell-depleted T cells, or PBMCs came the material, which was cDNA or gDNA.

Clones were read by immunoSEQ multiplex PCR, and TCRdb kept only the in-frame ones, dropping some. The data contain approximately 200,000 clones, over 75% of them seen just once; the ten biggest clones take up approximately 7.3%. Germline V gives CDR1 LNHDA, CDR2 SQIVND (reference sequence). CDR3 length: 14 amino acids. V dropped 6 bases and J dropped 5 bases, with 16 bases sitting between them. This study enrolled people aged 18 to 89 from roughly 22 US geographic areas. The rearrangement links TRBV19 to TRBJ2-5; D is perhaps TRBD2 (6 bases). Sequencing was done on a sample of PBMCs or T cells enriched from blood (not recorded which). The clonotype was recovered from a young man in a cohort exposed to, infected with or recovered from COVID-19 (not recorded which). The CDR3 nucleotides are TGTGCCAGTAGGAGCGGGCCGGGTCGGGAGACCCAGTACTTC. Translating it yields CASRSGPGRETQYF.